This T cell receptor (beta chain) was sequenced during a study of response to subunit inactivated influenza vaccine. Whole-study findings and limits: Each seasonal influenza vaccination recruits few new T cells, the authors suggested.

The germline V and J ends were trimmed by 0 bases and 3 bases, with 8 bases remaining between them. This CDR3 is built from 14 residues. CDR1 SGDLS and CDR2 YYNGEE come from the germline V gene. TCRdb independently ran MiXCR on the RT-PCR reads; one entry per CDR3 protein. The sample carries approximately 490,000 distinct CDR3 sequences, less than 7.5% recorded once. This clonotype was seen repeatedly, ten times or more. The antigen remains undetermined. This chain connects TRBV9 to TRBJ2-3, with D perhaps TRBD2 (6 bases). The specimen was PBMCs from blood, collected about 24 months after vaccination. The receptor's source is a man in his fifties or sixties who received an inactivated influenza vaccine. Written as DNA, the CDR3 is TGTGCCAGCAGCGTAGCGGGAGTTACAGATACGCAGTATTTT. Protein product: CASSVAGVTDTQYF.